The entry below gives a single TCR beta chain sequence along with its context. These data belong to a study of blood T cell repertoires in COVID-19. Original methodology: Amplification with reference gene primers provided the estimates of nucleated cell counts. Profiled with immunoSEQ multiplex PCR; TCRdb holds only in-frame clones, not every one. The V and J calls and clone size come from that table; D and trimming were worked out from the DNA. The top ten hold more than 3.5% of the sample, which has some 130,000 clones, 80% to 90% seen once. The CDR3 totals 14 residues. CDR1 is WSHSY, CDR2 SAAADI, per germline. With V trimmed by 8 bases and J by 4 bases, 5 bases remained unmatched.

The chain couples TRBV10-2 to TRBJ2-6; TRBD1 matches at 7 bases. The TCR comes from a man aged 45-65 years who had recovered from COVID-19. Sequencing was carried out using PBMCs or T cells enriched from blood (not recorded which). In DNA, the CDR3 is TGCGCCAGCCTAGGACAGGCGGGGGCCAACGTCCTGACTTTC. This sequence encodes CASLGQAGANVLTF.